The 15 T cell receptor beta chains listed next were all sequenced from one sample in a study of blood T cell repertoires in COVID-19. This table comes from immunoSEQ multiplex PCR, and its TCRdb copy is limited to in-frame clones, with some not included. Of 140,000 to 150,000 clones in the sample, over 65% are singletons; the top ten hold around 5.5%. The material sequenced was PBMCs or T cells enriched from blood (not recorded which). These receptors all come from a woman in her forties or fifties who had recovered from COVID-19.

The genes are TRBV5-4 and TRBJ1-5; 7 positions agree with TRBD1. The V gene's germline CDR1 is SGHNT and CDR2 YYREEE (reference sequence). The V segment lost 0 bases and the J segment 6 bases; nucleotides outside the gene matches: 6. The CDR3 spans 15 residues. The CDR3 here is CASSLDPGGTQPQHF. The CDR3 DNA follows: TGTGCCAGCAGCTTGGACCCAGGGGGTACTCAGCCCCAGCATTTT.

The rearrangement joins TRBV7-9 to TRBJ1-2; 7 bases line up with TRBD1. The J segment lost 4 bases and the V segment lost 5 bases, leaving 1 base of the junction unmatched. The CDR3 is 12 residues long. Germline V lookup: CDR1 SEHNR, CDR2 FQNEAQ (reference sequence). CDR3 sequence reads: CASSRDSYGYTF. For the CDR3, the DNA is TGTGCCAGCAGCAGGGACAGCTATGGCTACACCTTC.

CDR3 amino acids: CASSAGDRRKETQYF. The CDR3, as DNA: TGTGCCAGCAGCGCGGGGGACCGTCGTAAGGAGACCCAGTACTTC. This sequence joins TRBV5-4 and TRBJ2-5, with 7 bases that match TRBD2. This CDR3 comprises 15 residues. The V gene end was trimmed by 4 bases and the J gene end by 5 bases; junction bases not matched to a gene: 11. Germline-derived CDR1 and CDR2 are SGHNT and YYREEE (reference sequence).

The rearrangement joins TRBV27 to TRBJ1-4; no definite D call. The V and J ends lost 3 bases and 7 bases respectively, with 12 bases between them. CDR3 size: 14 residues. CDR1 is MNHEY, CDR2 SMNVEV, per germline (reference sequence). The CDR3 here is CASSFSGFGEKLFF. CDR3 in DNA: TGTGCCAGCAGTTTTTCGGGGTTCGGTGAAAAACTGTTTTTT.

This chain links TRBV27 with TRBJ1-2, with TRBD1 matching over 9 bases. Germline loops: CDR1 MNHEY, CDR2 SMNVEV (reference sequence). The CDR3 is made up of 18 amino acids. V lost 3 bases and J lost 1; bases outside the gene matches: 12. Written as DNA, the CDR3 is TGTGCCAGCAGTTTTTTGGGACAGGGCGTAATGGGTAACTATGGCTACACCTTC. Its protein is CASSFLGQGVMGNYGYTF.

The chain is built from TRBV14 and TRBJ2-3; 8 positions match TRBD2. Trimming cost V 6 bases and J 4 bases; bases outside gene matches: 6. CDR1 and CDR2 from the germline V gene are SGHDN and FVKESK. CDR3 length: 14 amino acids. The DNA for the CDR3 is TGTGCCAGCAGTCTAGCGGGTTTAGCAGATACGCAGTATTTT. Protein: CASSLAGLADTQYF.

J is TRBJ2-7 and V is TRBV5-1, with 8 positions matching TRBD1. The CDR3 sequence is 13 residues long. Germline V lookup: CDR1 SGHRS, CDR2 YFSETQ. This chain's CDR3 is CASSLGPGTGVEV. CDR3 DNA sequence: TGCGCCAGCAGCTTGGGCCCCGGGACAGGTGTTGAAGTC.

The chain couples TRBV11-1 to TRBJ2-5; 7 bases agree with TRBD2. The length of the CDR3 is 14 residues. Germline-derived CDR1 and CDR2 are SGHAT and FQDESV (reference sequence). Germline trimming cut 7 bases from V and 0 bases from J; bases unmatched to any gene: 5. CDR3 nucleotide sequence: TGTGCCAGCACGCTAGCGGCACACCAAGAGACCCAGTACTTC. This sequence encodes CASTLAAHQETQYF.

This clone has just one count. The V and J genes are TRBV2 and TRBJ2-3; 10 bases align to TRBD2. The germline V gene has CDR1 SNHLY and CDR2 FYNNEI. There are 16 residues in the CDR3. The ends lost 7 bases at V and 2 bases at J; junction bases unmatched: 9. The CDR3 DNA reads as TGTGCCAGCAACTTACTAGCGGGGCCACCCACAGATACGCAGTATTTT. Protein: CASNLLAGPPTDTQYF.

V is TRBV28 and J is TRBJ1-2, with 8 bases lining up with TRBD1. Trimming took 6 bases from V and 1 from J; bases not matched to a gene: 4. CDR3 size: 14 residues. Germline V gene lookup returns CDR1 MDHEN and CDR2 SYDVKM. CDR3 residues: CASSQTGVNYGYTF. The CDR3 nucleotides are TGTGCCAGCAGCCAGACAGGGGTTAACTATGGCTACACCTTC.

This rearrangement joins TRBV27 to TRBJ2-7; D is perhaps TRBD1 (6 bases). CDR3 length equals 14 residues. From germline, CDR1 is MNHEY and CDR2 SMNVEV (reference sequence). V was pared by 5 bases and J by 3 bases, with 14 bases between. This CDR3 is CASSKNREGYEQYF. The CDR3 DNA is TGTGCCAGCAGTAAAAACAGGGAAGGCTACGAGCAGTACTTC.

The CDR3 sequence: CASSQIKGVAFF. The CDR3 nucleotides are TGTGCCAGCAGCCAAATTAAAGGGGTAGCTTTCTTT. V gene TRBV3-1 (or the pseudogene TRBV3-2) combines with J gene TRBJ1-1, with D possibly TRBD1 on 5 matching bases. The CDR3 loop spans 12 amino acids. Trimming removed 2 bases from V and 10 bases from J, with 11 bases in between. Germline CDR1 and CDR2: LGHDT and YNNKEL (reference sequence).

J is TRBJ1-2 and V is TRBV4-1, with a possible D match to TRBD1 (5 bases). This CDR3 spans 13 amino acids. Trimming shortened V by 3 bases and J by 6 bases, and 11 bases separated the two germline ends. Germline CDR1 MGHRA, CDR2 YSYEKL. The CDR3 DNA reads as TGCGCCAGCAGCCAGGGGGGAATCGATGGCTACACCTTC. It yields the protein CASSQGGIDGYTF.

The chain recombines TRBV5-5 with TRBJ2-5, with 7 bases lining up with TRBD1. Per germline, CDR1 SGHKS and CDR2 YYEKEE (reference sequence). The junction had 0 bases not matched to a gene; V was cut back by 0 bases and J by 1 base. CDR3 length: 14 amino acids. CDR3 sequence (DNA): TGTGCCAGCAGCTTGGGGGACAGCCAAGAGACCCAGTACTTC. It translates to CASSLGDSQETQYF.

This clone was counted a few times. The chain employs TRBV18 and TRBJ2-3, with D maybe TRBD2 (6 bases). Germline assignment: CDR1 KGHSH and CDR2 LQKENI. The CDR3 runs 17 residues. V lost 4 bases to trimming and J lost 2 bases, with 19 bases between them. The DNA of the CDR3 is TGTGCCAGCTCACTTTCGACCCAACGCGGGGTCACAGATACGCAGTATTTT. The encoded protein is CASSLSTQRGVTDTQYF.